The T cell receptor (beta chain) described here comes from a study of beta chain features in type 1 diabetes (dated by TCRdb to between 2017 and 2018). Regarding the research as a whole: Mean age, gender distribution, total cell number and subset yield were not different between patients and healthy donors. A total of roughly 110 million sorted cells were examined across all samples, and the number of cells per subset was strongly correlated with RNA yield. In the study, recently diagnosed type 1 diabetes patients and matched healthy donors were compared on the TCRB repertoires of their sorted circulating CD4+ T cell subsets. Regulatory and stem cell-like memory subsets were obtained from only 8 patients and roughly eight healthy donors, while naive and central memory subsets were obtained from all 30 or so donors. Broad study findings and their caveats: Sequencing cDNA rather than genomic DNA could over-represent highly expressing activated cells, although activation and CD3 levels did not differ between groups. At VDJ recombination sites, patients with type 1 diabetes made fewer insertions and deleted more nucleotides, a pattern implying thymic rearrangement abnormalities. PCR might favor shorter templates, but patient and control samples were amplified and corrected together, so any skew would affect both groups equally. The naive, central memory and regulatory TCRB repertoires appeared to resemble one another more closely among patients than among healthy donors. Only small numbers of individuals were included in the HLA sub-analyses, which left unresolved whether HLA type had any influence on TCRB rearrangement. A moderate but significant shortening of TCRB CDR3 length was observed in type 1 diabetes patients in all four CD4+ subsets.

The germline V gene (reference sequence) specifies DFQATT as CDR1 and SNEGSKA as CDR2. The junction carries 8 bases between V and J, which are trimmed by 5 bases and 4 bases respectively. Including cysteine and phenylalanine, the CDR3 has 11 amino acids. The sequence is cut down to CDR3 DNA, 33 bases in frame from base 1. This clone turned up a few times. Its antigen specificity is not known. It has no much larger one-base neighbor in the sample; base qualities were not kept. From each donor, a single peripheral blood sample of around 120 mL on average was drawn into heparinised tubes. A BD FACSAria II and a panel including CD45RO, CCR7, CD25, CD127, CD95 and CD27 were used to sort naive, central memory, regulatory and stem cell-like memory CD4+ T cells. Every sorted population had a purity above 95%. PBMCs were separated immediately by Lymphoprep density gradient centrifugation and were stained directly, without being cultured. To minimize batch effects, samples were stained and sorted in pairs, one healthy donor with one patient per experiment.

The entire amount of isolated RNA was reverse transcribed using the High Capacity cDNA Reverse Transcription Kit, so the sequenced TCRB transcripts were expressed ones. Deep immunoSEQ sequencing was applied to naive, central memory and regulatory T cell samples, giving an average of around 4 million total reads per sample. Sorted cells were lysed in RLT buffer and RNA was extracted with DNase-treated RNeasy Micro or Mini kits, depending on cell number. To prevent cross-contamination, each cell subset was processed individually, whereas patient and healthy donor samples were processed jointly. TCRB sequences were amplified from cDNA with the immunoSEQ multiplex PCR, producing 87-bp fragments spanning the CDR3 region. Amplicons were sequenced on the Illumina HiSeq platform. From the authors' description of their analysis: PCR bias was corrected computationally using synthetic template baselines, and reads within Hamming distance 2 were collapsed, with unmergeable singletons discarded. Reads were aligned against IMGT to assign V, D and J genes, CDR3 length and insertions or deletions at six rearrangement sites. Clonotype counts were normalized to sorted cell number within each subset before computing true diversity and Gini coefficients with the tcR R package. The overlap coefficient, calculated on TCRB nucleotide sequences, was used to measure repertoire sharing. Out-of-frame TCRB sequences from naive cells were analyzed as a proxy for the pre-selection repertoire. Not all clones reach the TCRdb copy of this immuneACCESS table, which keeps in-frame sequences only. Checked studies attribute under half of the gap to unresolved V genes and leave the rest unexplained. V and J calls and clone size are those listed in that table; D and trimming were worked out from the DNA. Recorded for this sample are about 400,000 clones; roughly 12% of them occurred a single time. The ten largest account for roughly 0.017% of the sample.

The source is a man aged 18 to 30 in good health. The rearrangement combines TRBV20-1 with TRBJ2-5; the D gene is perhaps TRBD2, from 6 matching bases. Material for sequencing was naive CD4+ T cells from blood. The cell subset or site label here, explained by the study, means: true naive CD4+ T cells. The nucleotide sequence reads TGCAGTGCTGGGAGGCCAGAGACCCAGTACTTC. Translated, this is CSAGRPETQYF.